This T cell receptor beta chain was obtained from a study of T cell responses to AZD1222 COVID-19 vaccine. Study-wide points: Spike-specific TCR breadth and depth were elevated following two AZD1222 doses.

In germline, CDR1 is MNHNS, CDR2 SASEGT. The junction had 1 base not matched to a gene; V was cut back by 1 base and J by 2 bases. This CDR3 region has 15 residues. The table lists this clone with a few counts. Its antigen remains unidentified. Assay used: immunoSEQ multiplex PCR; TCRdb lists only in-frame clones, some missing. The table includes about 140,000 clones, roughly 86% detected once. This rearrangement joins TRBV6-1 to TRBJ2-5; TRBD2 aligns across 10 bases. The sequence derives from an adult who received the AZD1222 COVID-19 vaccine. The sequencing here drew on peripheral blood, taken 28 days after the second AZD1222 dose. CDR3 DNA sequence: TGTGCCAGCAGTGAAGAAGCGGGGGGGCAAGAGACCCAGTACTTC. Translation gives CASSEEAGGQETQYF.